Below, one T cell receptor (beta chain) is given with its context. V lost 4 bases and J 6 bases, leaving 15 bases between the germline ends. The CDR3 extends over 14 amino acids. The V gene's germline CDR1 is LGHNA and CDR2 YSLEER. These data are taken from a study of blood T cell repertoires in COVID-19. The wider study: Italy, Spain and the United States were the sources of the convalescent and acute COVID-19 samples. The analysed material was cDNA or gDNA that came from T cells, B-cell-depleted T cells, or PBMCs.

Sequenced by immunoSEQ multiplex PCR; TCRdb stores in-frame clones only, minus some. This table holds about 210,000 clones, more than 75% found once. Source material: peripheral blood. The chain is built from TRBV4-3 and TRBJ1-1, with D possibly TRBD1 on 5 matching bases. This sequence was found in a man between 60 and 75 years old with acute or convalescent COVID-19. The CDR3 sequence is CASSLGGDNSEAFF. CDR3 nucleotides: TGCGCCAGCAGCCTCGGAGGGGATAACTCTGAAGCTTTCTTT.